This T cell receptor beta chain originates from a study of cytomegalovirus exposure and HLA in healthy donors. This clone appeared a few times. The PCR was carried out with 60 Vbeta primers and 13 Jbeta primers. Profiling relied on immunoSEQ multiplex PCR, and the TCRdb table lists in-frame clones only, not all of them. The sample contains roughly 69,000 clones, more than 60% of which appear only once. There are 16 residues in the CDR3. Trimming cost V 0 bases and J 6 bases; bases outside gene matches: 10. This clonotype was obtained from a male donor in good health and CMV-seropositive. The chain combines TRBV23-1 with TRBJ1-2; 7 bases match TRBD1. TRBV23-1 is known as an ORF, though its function is uncertain. Specimen: PBMCs. Written as DNA, the CDR3 is TGCGCCAGCAGTCAATCATTCGCGGAGACAGGGAATGGCTACACCTTC. As protein: CASSQSFAETGNGYTF.